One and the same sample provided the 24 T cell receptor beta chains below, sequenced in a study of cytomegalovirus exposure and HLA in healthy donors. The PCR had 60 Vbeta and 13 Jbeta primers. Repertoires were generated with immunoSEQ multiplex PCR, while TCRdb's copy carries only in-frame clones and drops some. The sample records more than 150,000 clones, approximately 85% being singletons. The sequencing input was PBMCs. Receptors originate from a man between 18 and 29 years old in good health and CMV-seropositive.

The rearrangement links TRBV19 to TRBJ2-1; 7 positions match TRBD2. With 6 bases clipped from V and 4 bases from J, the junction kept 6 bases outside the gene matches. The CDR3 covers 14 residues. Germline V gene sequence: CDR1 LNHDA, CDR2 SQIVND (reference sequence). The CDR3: CASRDGGGYNEQFF. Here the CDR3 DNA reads TGTGCCAGTAGGGACGGGGGAGGGTACAATGAGCAGTTCTTC.

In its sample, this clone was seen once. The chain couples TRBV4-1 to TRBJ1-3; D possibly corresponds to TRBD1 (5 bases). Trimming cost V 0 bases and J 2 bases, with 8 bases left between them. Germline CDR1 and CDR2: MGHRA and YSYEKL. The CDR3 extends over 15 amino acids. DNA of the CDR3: TGCGCCAGCAGCCAAGAATGGGGGGCTGGAAACACCATATATTTT. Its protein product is CASSQEWGAGNTIYF.

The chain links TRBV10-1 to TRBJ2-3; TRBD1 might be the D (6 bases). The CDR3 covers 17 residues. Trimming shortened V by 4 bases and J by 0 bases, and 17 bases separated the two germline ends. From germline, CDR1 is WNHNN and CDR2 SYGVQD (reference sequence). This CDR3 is CASSGSGAEVSTDTQYF. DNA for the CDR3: TGCGCCAGCAGTGGTTCAGGGGCCGAGGTTAGCACAGATACGCAGTATTTT.

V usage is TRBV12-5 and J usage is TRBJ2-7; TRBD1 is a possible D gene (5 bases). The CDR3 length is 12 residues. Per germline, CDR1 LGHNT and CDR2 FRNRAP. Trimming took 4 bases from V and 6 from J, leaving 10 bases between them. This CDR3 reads CASGWGQGEQYF. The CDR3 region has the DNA TGTGCTAGTGGTTGGGGTCAGGGCGAGCAGTACTTC.

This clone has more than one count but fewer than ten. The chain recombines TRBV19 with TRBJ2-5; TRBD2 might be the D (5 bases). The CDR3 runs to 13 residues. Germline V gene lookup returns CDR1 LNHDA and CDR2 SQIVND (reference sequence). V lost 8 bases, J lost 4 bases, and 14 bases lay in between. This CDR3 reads CASSRGPGETQYF. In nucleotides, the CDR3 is TGTGCCAGTTCGCGAGGGCCAGGAGAGACCCAGTACTTC. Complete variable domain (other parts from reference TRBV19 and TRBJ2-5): DGGITQSPKYLFRKEGQNVTLSCEQNLNHDAMYWYRQDPGQGLRLIYYSQIVNDFQKGDIAEGYSVSREKKESFPLTVTSAQKNPTAFYLCASSRGPGETQYFGPGTRLLVL.

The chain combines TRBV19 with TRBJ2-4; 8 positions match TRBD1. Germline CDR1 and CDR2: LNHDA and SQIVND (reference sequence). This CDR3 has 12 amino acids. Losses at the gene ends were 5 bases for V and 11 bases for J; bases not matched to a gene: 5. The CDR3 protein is CASSLGQGVQYF. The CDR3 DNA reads TGTGCCAGTAGTTTAGGACAGGGAGTTCAGTACTTC.

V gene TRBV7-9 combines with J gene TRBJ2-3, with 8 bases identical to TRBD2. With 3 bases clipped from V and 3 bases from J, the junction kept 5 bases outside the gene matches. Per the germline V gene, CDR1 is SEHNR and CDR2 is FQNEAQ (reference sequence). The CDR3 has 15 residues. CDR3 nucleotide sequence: TGTGCCAGCAGCTTGCCTAGCGGGTTGACAGATACGCAGTATTTT. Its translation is CASSLPSGLTDTQYF.

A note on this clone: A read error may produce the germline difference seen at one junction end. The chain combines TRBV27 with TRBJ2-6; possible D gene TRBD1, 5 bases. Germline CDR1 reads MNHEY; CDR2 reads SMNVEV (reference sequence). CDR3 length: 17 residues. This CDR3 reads CASSSRVGVSGANVLAF. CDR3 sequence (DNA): TGTGCCAGCAGTTCCCGGGTTGGGGTTTCTGGGGCCAACGTCCTGGCTTTC.

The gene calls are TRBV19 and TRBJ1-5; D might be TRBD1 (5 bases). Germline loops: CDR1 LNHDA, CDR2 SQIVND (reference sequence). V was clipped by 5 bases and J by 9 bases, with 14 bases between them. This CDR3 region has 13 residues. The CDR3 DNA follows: TGTGCCAGTAGTTTCGGGGGTTCTGGGCCCCAGCATTTT. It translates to CASSFGGSGPQHF.

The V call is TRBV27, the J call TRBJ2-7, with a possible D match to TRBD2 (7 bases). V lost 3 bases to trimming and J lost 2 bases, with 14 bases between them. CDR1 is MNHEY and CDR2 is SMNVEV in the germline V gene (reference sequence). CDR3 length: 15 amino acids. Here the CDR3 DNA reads TGTGCCAGCAGTTTGCGGCGGGGGCCCCCCTACGAGCAGTACTTC. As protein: CASSLRRGPPYEQYF.

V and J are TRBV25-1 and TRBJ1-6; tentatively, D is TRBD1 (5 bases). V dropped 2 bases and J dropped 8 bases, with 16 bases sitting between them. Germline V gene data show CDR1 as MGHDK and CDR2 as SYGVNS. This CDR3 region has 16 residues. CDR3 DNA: TGTGCCAGCAGTGAAGAGCCGGCCCGGGGGGATTCACCCCTCCACTTT. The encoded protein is CASSEEPARGDSPLHF.

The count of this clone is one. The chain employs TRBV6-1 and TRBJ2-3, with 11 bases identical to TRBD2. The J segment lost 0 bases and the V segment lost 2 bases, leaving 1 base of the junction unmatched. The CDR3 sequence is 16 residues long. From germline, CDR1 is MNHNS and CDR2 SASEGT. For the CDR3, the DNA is TGTGCCAGCAGTGAACTAGCGGGGGGAAGCACAGATACGCAGTATTTT. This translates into CASSELAGGSTDTQYF.

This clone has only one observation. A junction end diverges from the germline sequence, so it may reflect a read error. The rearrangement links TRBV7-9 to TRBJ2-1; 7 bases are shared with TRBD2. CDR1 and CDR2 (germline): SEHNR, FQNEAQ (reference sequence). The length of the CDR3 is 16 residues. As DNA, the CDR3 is TGTTCCAGCAGTCTCGCCGGGACTAAGTCCTACAATGAGCAGTTCTTC. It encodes CSSSLAGTKSYNEQFF.

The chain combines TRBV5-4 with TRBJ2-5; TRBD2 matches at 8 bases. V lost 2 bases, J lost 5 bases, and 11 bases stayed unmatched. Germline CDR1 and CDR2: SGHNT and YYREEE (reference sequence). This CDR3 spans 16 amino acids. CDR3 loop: CASSFPGAAGEETQYF. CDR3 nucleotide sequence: TGTGCCAGCAGCTTCCCGGGGGCAGCGGGGGAGGAGACCCAGTACTTC.

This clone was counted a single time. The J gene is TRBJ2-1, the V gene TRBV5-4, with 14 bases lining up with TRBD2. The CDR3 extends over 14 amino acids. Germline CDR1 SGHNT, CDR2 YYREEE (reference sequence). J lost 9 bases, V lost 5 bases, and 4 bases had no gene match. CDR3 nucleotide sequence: TGTGCCAGCAGATCTGGACTAGCGGGGGGTGAGCAGTTCTTC. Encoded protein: CASRSGLAGGEQFF.

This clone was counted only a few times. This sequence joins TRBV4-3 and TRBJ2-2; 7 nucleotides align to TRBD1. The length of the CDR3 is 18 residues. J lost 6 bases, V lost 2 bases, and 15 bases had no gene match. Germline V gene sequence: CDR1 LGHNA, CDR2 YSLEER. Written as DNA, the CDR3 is TGCGCCAGCAGCCAACAGACAGGGACGGGTGTAGTCTCCGGGGAGCTGTTTTTT. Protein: CASSQQTGTGVVSGELFF.

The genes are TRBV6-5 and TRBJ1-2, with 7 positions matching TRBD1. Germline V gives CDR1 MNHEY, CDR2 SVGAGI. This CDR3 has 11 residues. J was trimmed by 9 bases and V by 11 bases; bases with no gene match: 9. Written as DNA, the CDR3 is TGTGCCTCCTCGACAGGGATGAGCTACACCTTC. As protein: CASSTGMSYTF.

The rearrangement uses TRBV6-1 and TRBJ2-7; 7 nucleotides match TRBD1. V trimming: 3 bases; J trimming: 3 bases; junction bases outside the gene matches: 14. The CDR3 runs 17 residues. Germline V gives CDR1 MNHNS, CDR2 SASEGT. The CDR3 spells CASSEGTDRNHNYEQYF. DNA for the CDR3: TGTGCCAGCAGTGAGGGGACGGACAGGAATCACAACTACGAGCAGTACTTC.

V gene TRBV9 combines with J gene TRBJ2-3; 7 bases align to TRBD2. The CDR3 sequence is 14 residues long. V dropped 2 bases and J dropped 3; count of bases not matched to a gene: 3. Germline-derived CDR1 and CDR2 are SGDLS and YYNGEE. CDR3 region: CASSVEAGTDTQYF. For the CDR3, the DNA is TGTGCCAGCAGCGTTGAAGCGGGGACAGATACGCAGTATTTT.

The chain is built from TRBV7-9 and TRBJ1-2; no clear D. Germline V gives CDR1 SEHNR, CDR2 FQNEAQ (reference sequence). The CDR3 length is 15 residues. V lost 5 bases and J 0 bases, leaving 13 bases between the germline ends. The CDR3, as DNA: TGTGCCAGCAGCGCCCGGGCAGCGGCTAACTATGGCTACACCTTC. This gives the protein CASSARAAANYGYTF.

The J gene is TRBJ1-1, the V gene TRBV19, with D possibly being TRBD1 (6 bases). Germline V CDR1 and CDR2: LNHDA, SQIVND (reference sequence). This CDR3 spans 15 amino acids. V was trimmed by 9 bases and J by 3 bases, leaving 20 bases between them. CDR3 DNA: TGTGCCAGCCGGGGGGCCAGGGGCAGACACACTGAAGCTTTCTTT. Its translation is CASRGARGRHTEAFF.

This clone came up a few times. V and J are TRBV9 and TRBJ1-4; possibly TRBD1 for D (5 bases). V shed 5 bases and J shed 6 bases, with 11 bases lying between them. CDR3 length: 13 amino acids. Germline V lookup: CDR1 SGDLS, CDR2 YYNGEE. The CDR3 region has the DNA TGTGCCAGCAGTCCCAGGGTCCATGAAAAACTGTTTTTT. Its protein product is CASSPRVHEKLFF.

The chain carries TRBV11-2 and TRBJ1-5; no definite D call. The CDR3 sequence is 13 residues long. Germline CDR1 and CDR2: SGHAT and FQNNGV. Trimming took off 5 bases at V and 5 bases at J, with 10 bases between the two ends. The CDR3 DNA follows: TGTGCCAGCAGCGCCAGTGAGGATCAGCCCCAGCATTTT. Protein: CASSASEDQPQHF. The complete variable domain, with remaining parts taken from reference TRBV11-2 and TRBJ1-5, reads EAGVAQSPRYKIIEKRQSVAFWCNPISGHATLYWYQQILGQGPKLLIQFQNNGVVDDSQLPKDRFSAERLKGVDSTLKIQPAKLEDSAVYLCASSASEDQPQHFGDGTRLSIL.

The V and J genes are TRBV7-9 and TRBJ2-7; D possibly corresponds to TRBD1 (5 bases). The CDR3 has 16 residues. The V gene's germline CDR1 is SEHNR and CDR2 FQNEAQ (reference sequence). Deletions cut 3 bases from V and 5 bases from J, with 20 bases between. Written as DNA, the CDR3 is TGTGCCAGCAGCTTCACCGAGACAGTAAATCGGGACGAGCAGTACTTC. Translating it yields CASSFTETVNRDEQYF.